This T cell receptor (beta chain) was sequenced in a study of blood T cells in healthy people across ages. Study findings and constraints: Reliance upon unsorted PBMCs precluded definitive naive versus antigen-experienced comparison.

In the case of this clonotype: What it binds is unknown.

Per sample, no less than 5.5 micrograms of total RNA were extracted. Germline V gene data show CDR1 as MDHEN and CDR2 as SYDVKM. The V segment lost 6 bases and the J segment 7 bases; nucleotides outside the gene matches: 13. There are 16 residues in the CDR3. The second PCR ran roughly 6 to 11 cycles with a sample-barcoded 5' primer and J-beta primers. TCRdb used MiXCR to reprocess the 5' RACE reads, holding one entry per CDR3 protein. In the table there are about 1.8 million distinct CDR3 sequences, around half of which are singletons. This sequence was found in a woman aged 40 to 50 in good health. Sequencing was performed on blood. The chain carries TRBV28 and TRBJ2-3, with 10 nucleotides matching TRBD2. Written as DNA, the CDR3 is TGTGCCAGCAGCCCCCCCATTAGCGGGGGGATGAATACGCAGTATTTT. Translation: CASSPPISGGMNTQYF.